The 26 T cell receptor beta chains given below trace back to one sample, sequenced in a study of blood T cell repertoires in COVID-19. Some clones are missing from TCRdb's copy, which holds only in-frame ones; the method was immunoSEQ multiplex PCR. Of 120,000 to 150,000 clones listed, more than 75% are singletons. The sequenced sample was peripheral blood. The receptors originated from a middle-aged woman with acute or convalescent COVID-19.

This chain joins TRBV21-1 and TRBJ1-5; the table assigns TRBD1, which was not confirmed against the DNA. TRBV21-1 is termed a pseudogene. CDR3 length: 16 amino acids. For the CDR3, the DNA is TGTGCCAGCAGCAAGGGGGTGGCAGGGGAGAATCAGCCCCAGCATTTT. This translates into CASSKGVAGENQPQHF.

This chain uses TRBV5-4 with TRBJ2-5; D is unclear. Germline-derived CDR1 and CDR2 are SGHNT and YYREEE (reference sequence). The CDR3 is 14 amino acids. The V end lost 0 bases, the J end lost 1 base, and 7 bases lay between the germline ends. The CDR3 here is CASSLGLFQETQYF. The CDR3 nucleotides read TGTGCCAGCAGCTTGGGACTCTTCCAAGAGACCCAGTACTTC.

This clone was observed a few times. The rearrangement links TRBV6-1 to TRBJ1-1, with D possibly matching TRBD1 (5 bases). The V and J ends lost 2 bases and 4 bases respectively, with 11 bases between them. Germline loops: CDR1 MNHNS, CDR2 SASEGT. The CDR3 sequence is 14 residues long. DNA for the CDR3: TGTGCCAGCAGTGAAATTGGGGGAGGCACTGAAGCTTTCTTT. Its translation: CASSEIGGGTEAFF.

The chain is built from TRBV19 and TRBJ1-2; the D is unclear. The length of the CDR3 is 14 residues. V was cut by 0 bases and J by 4 bases, with 9 bases left in between. CDR1 LNHDA and CDR2 SQIVND come from the germline V gene (reference sequence). The CDR3 DNA follows: TGTGCCAGTAGTATAGATGCGGAGGTCTATGGCTACACCTTC. Protein sequence: CASSIDAEVYGYTF.

This chain joins TRBV7-2 and TRBJ1-2, with D possibly being TRBD1 (6 bases). Trimming stripped 2 bases from V and 8 bases from J, with 12 bases between. Germline V gene sequence: CDR1 SGHTA, CDR2 FQGNSA. CDR3 length: 13 residues. The CDR3 is CASSLQGNPGYTF. The CDR3 nucleotides are TGTGCCAGCAGCTTACAGGGGAACCCAGGCTACACCTTC.

Only a few counts were recorded for this clone. The CDR3 loop is CASSAPKAGGGINYGYTF. The CDR3 coding sequence is TGTGCCAGCAGCGCGCCAAAAGCGGGGGGCGGGATTAACTATGGCTACACCTTC. The chain has TRBV9 and TRBJ1-2; maybe TRBD1 (6 bases). CDR3 size: 18 residues. The V end lost 3 bases, the J end lost 1 base, and 22 bases lay between the germline ends. Per germline, CDR1 SGDLS and CDR2 YYNGEE.

The gene calls are TRBV4-2 and TRBJ2-1; 7 bases fit TRBD2. Trimming at V came to 0 bases and at J to 6 bases, leaving 8 bases not matched to a gene. The CDR3 is 16 residues long. Germline lookup yields CDR1 LGHNA and CDR2 YNFKEQ. CDR3 DNA: TGTGCCAGCAGCCAAGACAAGCGGGATTGGGGCAATGAGCAGTTCTTC. Protein product: CASSQDKRDWGNEQFF.

CDR3 DNA: TGTGCCAGTAGCCCCATGCACAGGGGGCTTGAAAAACTGTTTTTT. It specifies CASSPMHRGLEKLFF. This chain connects TRBV19 to TRBJ1-4; TRBD1 agrees at 9 bases. Looked up from germline, CDR1 is LNHDA and CDR2 is SQIVND (reference sequence). The V segment lost 6 bases and the J segment 7 bases; nucleotides outside the gene matches: 9. The CDR3 is made up of 15 amino acids.

The chain combines TRBV6-1 with TRBJ1-1; possibly TRBD1 for D (6 bases). Per the germline V gene, CDR1 is MNHNS and CDR2 is SASEGT. V lost 0 bases and J 5 bases, leaving 10 bases between the germline ends. The CDR3 loop spans 14 amino acids. As DNA, the CDR3 is TGTGCCAGCAGTGAAGCAGGGGGGGGGACTGAAGCTTTCTTT. Protein product: CASSEAGGGTEAFF.

The chain joins TRBV6-1 to TRBJ1-2, with 7 positions matching TRBD1. This CDR3 comprises 13 residues. The ends lost 3 bases at V and 6 bases at J; junction bases unmatched: 4. Germline CDR1 MNHNS, CDR2 SASEGT. The CDR3 nucleotides read TGTGCCAGCAGTGAGATGGGACAGCATGGCTACACCTTC. Translating gives CASSEMGQHGYTF.

This chain joins TRBV28 and TRBJ1-1; a weak D match, TRBD1 (5 bases). With 3 bases removed from V and 0 bases from J, the gap between germline ends came to 14 bases. The CDR3 has 16 amino acids. Germline V lookup: CDR1 MDHEN, CDR2 SYDVKM. The CDR3, as DNA: TGTGCCAGCAGTTTCCTGGGGGGGGATCTGAACACTGAAGCTTTCTTT. This encodes CASSFLGGDLNTEAFF. Full variable domain (outside the CDR3, taken from reference TRBV28 and TRBJ1-1): DVKVTQSSRYLVKRTGEKVFLECVQDMDHENMFWYRQDPGLGLRLIYFSYDVKMKEKGDIPEGYSVSREKKERFSLILESASTNQTSMYLCASSFLGGDLNTEAFFGQGTRLTVV.

V and J are TRBV5-6 and TRBJ2-1; D gene unclear. V was pared by 0 bases and J by 6 bases, with 4 bases between. CDR3 length equals 12 residues. Germline CDR1 reads SGHDT; CDR2 reads YYEEEE. The CDR3 reads CASSLAGNEQFF. The DNA for the CDR3 is TGTGCCAGCAGCTTGGCCGGCAATGAGCAGTTCTTC.

The chain joins TRBV27 to TRBJ1-1, with 7 bases fitting TRBD1. Losses at the gene ends were 4 bases for V and 0 bases for J; bases not matched to a gene: 8. Germline CDR1 and CDR2: MNHEY and SMNVEV (reference sequence). The CDR3 runs to 16 residues. The CDR3 sequence: CASSSFRQGLNTEAFF. The DNA of the CDR3 is TGTGCCAGCAGTTCCTTCCGACAGGGACTGAACACTGAAGCTTTCTTT.

This clone came up a few times. The chain has TRBV27 and TRBJ2-1, with 8 bases matching TRBD1. With V trimmed by 2 bases and J by 7 bases, 10 bases remained unmatched. The CDR3 sequence is 16 residues long. Germline CDR1 and CDR2: MNHEY and SMNVEV (reference sequence). The chain's CDR3 is CASSLTGQVLRNEQFF. CDR3 DNA sequence: TGTGCCAGCAGTTTAACGGGACAGGTCCTCCGGAATGAGCAGTTCTTC.

This clone turned up a few times. This sequence joins TRBV4-3 and TRBJ1-5; TRBD1 matches 10 bases. J gave up 2 bases and V 0 bases, and 7 bases lay outside the gene matches. Germline V lookup: CDR1 LGHNA, CDR2 YSLEER. The CDR3 has 18 amino acids. As DNA, the CDR3 is TGCGCCAGCAGCCAAGATCCTTCCGGGACAGGGGGCAATCAGCCCCAGCATTTT. It specifies CASSQDPSGTGGNQPQHF.

The chain couples TRBV6-2 or TRBV6-3 to TRBJ2-7, with D tentatively TRBD1 (6 bases). Germline CDR1 reads MNHEY; CDR2 reads SVGEGT. The CDR3 sequence is 18 residues long. V lost 2 bases and J lost 0, with 20 bases in between. This chain's CDR3 is CASSYVWGQMRNSYEQYF. The CDR3, as DNA: TGTGCCAGCAGTTACGTGTGGGGACAAATGCGGAACTCCTACGAGCAGTACTTC.

The rearrangement joins TRBV28 to TRBJ2-7; the D gene is possibly TRBD2 (5 bases). Germline V gene data show CDR1 as MDHEN and CDR2 as SYDVKM. The CDR3 has 12 residues. The V and J ends lost 4 bases and 7 bases respectively, with 11 bases between them. The CDR3 DNA is TGTGCCAGCAGTTCCCCCCCGGGGGAGCAGTACTTC. It encodes CASSSPPGEQYF.

The chain uses TRBV7-8 and TRBJ1-5; 9 positions agree with TRBD1. The CDR3 is 16 amino acids. Germline CDR1 is SGHVS and CDR2 is FQNEAQ. J gave up 7 bases and V 4 bases, and 11 bases lay outside the gene matches. The CDR3 loop is CASSSAWTGANQPQHF. The CDR3 DNA is TGTGCCAGCAGCTCGGCTTGGACAGGGGCAAACCAGCCCCAGCATTTT. The variable domain in full, with the rest retrieved from reference TRBV7-8 and TRBJ1-5, is GAGVSQSPRYKVAKRGQDVALRCDPISGHVSLFWYQQALGQGPEFLTYFQNEAQLDKSGLPSDRFFAERPEGSVSTLKIQRTQQEDSAVYLCASSSAWTGANQPQHFGDGTRLSIL.

The rearrangement uses TRBV27 and TRBJ1-1; D possibly corresponds to TRBD1 (5 bases). Germline V lookup: CDR1 MNHEY, CDR2 SMNVEV (reference sequence). Trimming removed 2 bases at V and 0 bases at J, with 10 bases between. This CDR3 is built from 15 residues. The CDR3 region is CASSLGGTLNTEAFF. The CDR3 DNA reads TGTGCCAGCAGTTTAGGCGGGACGTTGAACACTGAAGCTTTCTTT.

J is TRBJ1-4 and V is TRBV6-2 or TRBV6-3; D not certain. V was pared by 4 bases and J by 7 bases, with 13 bases between. This CDR3 is built from 14 residues. From germline, CDR1 is MNHEY and CDR2 SVGEGT. CDR3 DNA: TGTGCCAGCAGTTCCCGACTCGAGAGTGAAAAACTGTTTTTT. Translated, it gives CASSSRLESEKLFF.

The gene calls are TRBV9 and TRBJ1-2, with 8 bases that match TRBD1. Germline CDR1 SGDLS, CDR2 YYNGEE. Germline trimming cut 3 bases from V and 8 bases from J; bases unmatched to any gene: 3. The CDR3 covers 12 residues. Here the CDR3 reads CASSGTGKGYTF. In DNA, the CDR3 is TGTGCCAGCAGCGGGACAGGGAAGGGCTACACCTTC.

The chain recombines TRBV6-5 with TRBJ1-5, with a possible D match to TRBD1 (6 bases). Germline values: CDR1 MNHEY, CDR2 SVGAGI. Between the trimmed V and J ends, which lost 5 bases and 0 bases, there was a span of 11 bases. The length of the CDR3 is 15 residues. In DNA, the CDR3 is TGTGCCAGCAGTACAGGGACCGTTAGCAATCAGCCCCAGCATTTT. This gives the protein CASSTGTVSNQPQHF.

The chain employs TRBV3-1 (or the pseudogene TRBV3-2) and TRBJ2-7; D is perhaps TRBD1 (6 bases). Trimming removed 4 bases from V and 6 bases from J, with 10 bases in between. The CDR3 extends over 12 amino acids. Germline lookup yields CDR1 LGHDT and CDR2 YNNKEL (reference sequence). The CDR3 region has the DNA TGTGCCAGCAGCCCCACAGGGTTCGAGCAGTACTTC. This translates into CASSPTGFEQYF.

This clone appeared a single time. The chain carries TRBV7-8 and TRBJ1-5; 7 nucleotides align to TRBD1. V lost 8 bases and J lost 1; bases outside the gene matches: 5. The CDR3 spans 14 residues. Per the germline V gene, CDR1 is SGHVS and CDR2 is FQNEAQ. The CDR3 here is CASRQGVSNQPQHF. The CDR3 DNA sequence: TGTGCCAGCCGACAGGGTGTCAGCAATCAGCCCCAGCATTTT.

J is TRBJ2-7 and V is TRBV18, with 9 bases fitting TRBD1. The CDR3 length is 15 residues. Germline V gene lookup returns CDR1 KGHSH and CDR2 LQKENI. V shed 2 bases, J shed 3 bases, and the junction held 5 bases outside the gene matches. The DNA of the CDR3 is TGTGCCAGCTCACCAGGACAGGGGCGGATCTACGAGCAGTACTTC. Amino acid sequence: CASSPGQGRIYEQYF.

The V and J genes are TRBV29-1 and TRBJ2-3; 8 nucleotides agree with TRBD2. V lost 6 bases to trimming and J lost 4 bases; unmatched junction nucleotides: 9. The CDR3 covers 14 residues. Germline V gene lookup returns CDR1 SQVTM and CDR2 ANQGSEA. CDR3 in amino acids: CSVPGLGGADTQYF. CDR3 DNA: TGCAGCGTACCGGGACTAGGGGGAGCAGATACGCAGTATTTT.